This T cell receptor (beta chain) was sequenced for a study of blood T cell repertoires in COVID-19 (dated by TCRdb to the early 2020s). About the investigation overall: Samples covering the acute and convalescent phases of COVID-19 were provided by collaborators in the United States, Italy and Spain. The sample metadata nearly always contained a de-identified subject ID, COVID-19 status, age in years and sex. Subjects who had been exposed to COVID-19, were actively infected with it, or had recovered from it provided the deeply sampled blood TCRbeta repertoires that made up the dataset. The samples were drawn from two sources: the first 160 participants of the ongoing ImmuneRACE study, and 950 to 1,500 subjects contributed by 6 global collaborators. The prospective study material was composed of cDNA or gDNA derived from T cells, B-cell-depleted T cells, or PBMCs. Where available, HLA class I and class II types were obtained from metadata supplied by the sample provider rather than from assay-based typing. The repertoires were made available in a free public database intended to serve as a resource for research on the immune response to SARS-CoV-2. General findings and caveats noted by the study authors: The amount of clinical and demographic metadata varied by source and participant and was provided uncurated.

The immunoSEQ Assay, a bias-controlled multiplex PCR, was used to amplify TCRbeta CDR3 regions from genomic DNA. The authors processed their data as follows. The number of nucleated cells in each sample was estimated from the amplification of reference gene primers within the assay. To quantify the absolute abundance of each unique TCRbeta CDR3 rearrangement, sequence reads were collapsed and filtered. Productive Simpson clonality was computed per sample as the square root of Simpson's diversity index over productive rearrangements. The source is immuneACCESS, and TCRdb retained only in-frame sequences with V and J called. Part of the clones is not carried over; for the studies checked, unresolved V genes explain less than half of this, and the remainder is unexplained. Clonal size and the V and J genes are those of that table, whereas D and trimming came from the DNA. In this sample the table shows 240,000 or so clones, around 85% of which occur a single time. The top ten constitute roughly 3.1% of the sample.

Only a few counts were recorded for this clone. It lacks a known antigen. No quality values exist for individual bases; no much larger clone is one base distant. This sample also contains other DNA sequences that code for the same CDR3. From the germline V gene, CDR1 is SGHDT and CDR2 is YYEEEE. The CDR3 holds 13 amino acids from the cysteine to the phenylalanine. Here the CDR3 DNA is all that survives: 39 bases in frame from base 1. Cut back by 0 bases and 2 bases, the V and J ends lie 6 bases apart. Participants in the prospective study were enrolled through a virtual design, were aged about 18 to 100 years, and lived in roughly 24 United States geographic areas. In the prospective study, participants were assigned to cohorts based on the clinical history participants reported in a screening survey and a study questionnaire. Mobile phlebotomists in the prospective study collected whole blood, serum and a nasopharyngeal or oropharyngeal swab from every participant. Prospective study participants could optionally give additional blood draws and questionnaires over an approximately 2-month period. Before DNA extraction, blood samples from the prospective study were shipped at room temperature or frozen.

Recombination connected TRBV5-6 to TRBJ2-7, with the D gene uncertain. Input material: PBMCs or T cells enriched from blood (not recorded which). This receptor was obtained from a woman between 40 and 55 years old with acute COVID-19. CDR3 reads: CASSLDPTYEQYF. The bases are TGTGCCAGCAGCTTGGACCCTACCTACGAGCAGTACTTC. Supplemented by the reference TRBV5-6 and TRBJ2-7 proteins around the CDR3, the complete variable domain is DAGVTQSPTHLIKTRGQQVTLRCSPKSGHDTVSWYQQALGQGPQFIFQYYEEEERQRGNFPDRFSGHQFPNYSSELNVNALLLGDSALYLCASSLDPTYEQYFGPGTRLTVT.